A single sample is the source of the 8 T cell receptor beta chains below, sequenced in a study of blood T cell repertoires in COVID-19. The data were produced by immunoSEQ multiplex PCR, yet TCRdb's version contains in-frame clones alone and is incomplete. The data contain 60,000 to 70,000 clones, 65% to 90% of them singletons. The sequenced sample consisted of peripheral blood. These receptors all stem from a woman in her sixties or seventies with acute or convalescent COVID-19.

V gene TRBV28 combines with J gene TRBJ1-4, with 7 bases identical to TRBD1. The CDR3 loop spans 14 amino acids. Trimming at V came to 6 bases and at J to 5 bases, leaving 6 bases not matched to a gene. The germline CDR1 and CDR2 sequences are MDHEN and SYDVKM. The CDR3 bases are TGTGCCAGCAGATGGGACAGTCTGAATGAAAAACTGTTTTTT. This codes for CASRWDSLNEKLFF.

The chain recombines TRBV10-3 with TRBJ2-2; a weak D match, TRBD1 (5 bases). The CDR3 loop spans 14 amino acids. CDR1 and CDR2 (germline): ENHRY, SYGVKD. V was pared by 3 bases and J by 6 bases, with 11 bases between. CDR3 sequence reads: CAISDVQVAGELFF. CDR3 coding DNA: TGTGCCATCAGTGACGTACAGGTGGCCGGGGAGCTGTTTTTT.

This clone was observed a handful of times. This CDR3 reads CASSPLEGETDTQYF. The CDR3 bases are TGTGCCAGCAGCCCCCTGGAGGGAGAGACAGATACGCAGTATTTT. The chain employs TRBV21-1 and TRBJ2-3; the table's D gene call, TRBD2, was not cross checked with the DNA. TRBV21-1 is termed a pseudogene. This CDR3 comprises 15 residues.

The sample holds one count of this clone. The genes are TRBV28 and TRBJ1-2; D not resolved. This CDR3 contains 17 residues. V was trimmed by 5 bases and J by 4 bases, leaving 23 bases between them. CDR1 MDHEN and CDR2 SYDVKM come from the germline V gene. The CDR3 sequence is CASSTEAGTGRAYGYTF. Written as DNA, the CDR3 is TGTGCCAGCAGTACTGAGGCGGGCACTGGGAGGGCCTATGGCTACACCTTC.

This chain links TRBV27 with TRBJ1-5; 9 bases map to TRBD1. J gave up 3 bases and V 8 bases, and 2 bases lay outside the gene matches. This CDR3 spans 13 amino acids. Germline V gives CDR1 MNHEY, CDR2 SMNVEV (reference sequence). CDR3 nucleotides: TGTGCCAGCCGGGACAGGGACAATCAGCCCCAGCATTTT. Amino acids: CASRDRDNQPQHF.

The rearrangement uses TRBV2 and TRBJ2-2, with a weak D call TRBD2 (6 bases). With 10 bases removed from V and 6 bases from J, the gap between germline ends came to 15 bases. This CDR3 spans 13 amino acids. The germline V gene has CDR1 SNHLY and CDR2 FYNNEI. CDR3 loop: CATRLVEAGELFF. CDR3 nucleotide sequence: TGTGCCACCCGACTAGTAGAAGCCGGGGAGCTGTTTTTT.

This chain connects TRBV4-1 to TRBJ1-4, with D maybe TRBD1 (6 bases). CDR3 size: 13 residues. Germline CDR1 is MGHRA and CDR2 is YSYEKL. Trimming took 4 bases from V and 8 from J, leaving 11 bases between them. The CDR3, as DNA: TGCGCCAGCAGCCGGTTTGACAGGGAAAAACTGTTTTTT. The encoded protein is CASSRFDREKLFF.

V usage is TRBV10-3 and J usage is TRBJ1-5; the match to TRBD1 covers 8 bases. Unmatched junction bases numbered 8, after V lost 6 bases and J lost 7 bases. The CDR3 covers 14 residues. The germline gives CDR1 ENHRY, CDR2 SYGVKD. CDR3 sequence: CAISDDRGLQPQHF. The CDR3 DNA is TGTGCCATCAGCGACGACAGGGGACTACAGCCCCAGCATTTT.